This T cell receptor beta chain was documented in a study of blood T cell repertoires in COVID-19. CDR1 and CDR2 from the germline V gene are MDHEN and SYDVKM. V was cut by 5 bases and J by 11 bases, with 21 bases left in between. This CDR3 comprises 14 residues. Categorization into cohorts depended on clinical history that participants reported. Assay used: immunoSEQ multiplex PCR; TCRdb lists only in-frame clones, some missing. Found here are some 300,000 clones, 86% of them singletons; the top ten hold 4% to 5%. The specimen sequenced was PBMCs or T cells enriched from blood (not recorded which). V is TRBV28 and J is TRBJ1-1, with D possibly TRBD1 on 5 matching bases. The receptor was derived from a man aged 25 to 45 who had recovered from COVID-19. CDR3 in amino acids: CASSRRDGREGAFF. CDR3 nucleotides: TGTGCCAGCAGTCGACGGGACGGTCGGGAGGGTGCTTTCTTT.